This T cell receptor (beta chain) was recorded in a study of blood T cell repertoires in COVID-19. Study background: The United States, Italy and Spain provided the acute and convalescent COVID-19 samples.

With V trimmed by 6 bases and J by 4 bases, 8 bases remained unmatched. CDR1 is MNHEY and CDR2 is SVGEGT in the germline V gene. This CDR3 region has 15 residues. TCRdb keeps only in-frame clones here, not all; method: immunoSEQ multiplex PCR. The table lists about 240,000 clones, 82% of them singletons, with 12% in the top ten. This receptor was obtained from a woman aged 55-70 years with active or convalescent COVID-19. V gene TRBV6-2 or TRBV6-3 combines with J gene TRBJ2-2; TRBD1 agrees at 7 bases. Sequencing input: peripheral blood. The CDR3 loop reads CASSLNRGRTGELFF. CDR3 DNA: TGTGCCAGCAGCCTGAACAGGGGACGCACCGGGGAGCTGTTTTTT.